The 20 T cell receptor beta chains in this list originate from one sample, sequenced in a study of T cell responses to AZD1222 COVID-19 vaccine. The protocol was immunoSEQ multiplex PCR, while the TCRdb copy is restricted to in-frame clones and leaves out a portion. This sample has more than 90,000 clones, with around 84% found just once. The sample here was peripheral blood, taken 28 days after the second AZD1222 dose. The source is an adult who received the AZD1222 COVID-19 vaccine.

The chain uses TRBV6-5 and TRBJ2-7; D is perhaps TRBD1 (6 bases). Trimming pared 9 bases from V and 8 bases from J, leaving 11 bases between. The CDR3 is 10 residues long. Germline V CDR1 and CDR2: MNHEY, SVGAGI. The CDR3 region is CARTGSKQYF. CDR3 DNA sequence: TGTGCCAGGACAGGTTCCAAGCAGTACTTC.

The rearrangement uses TRBV30 and TRBJ1-1; TRBD1 aligns across 7 bases. J was trimmed by 11 bases and V by 0 bases; bases with no gene match: 6. The CDR3 runs 12 residues. Germline loops: CDR1 GTSNPN, CDR2 SVGIG (reference sequence). Here the CDR3 DNA reads TGTGCCTGGAGTGTTACAGGGGTCGACGCTTTCTTT. Protein: CAWSVTGVDAFF.

This clone has a handful of counts. The J gene is TRBJ2-3, the V gene TRBV6-1, with D perhaps TRBD2 (6 bases). V was pared by 3 bases and J by 7 bases, with 17 bases between. CDR3 length equals 15 residues. Per germline, CDR1 MNHNS and CDR2 SASEGT. CDR3 sequence: CASSEGLSPGNTQYF. DNA for the CDR3: TGTGCCAGCAGTGAGGGACTGTCGCCCGGAAATACGCAGTATTTT.

This chain joins TRBV11-2 and TRBJ1-2, with TRBD1 identical over 7 bases. Germline lookup yields CDR1 SGHAT and CDR2 FQNNGV. The trim removed 0 bases at V and 8 bases at J, leaving 12 bases unmatched. This CDR3 spans 16 amino acids. The CDR3 region is CASSLDLTAGGRGYTF. Written as DNA, the CDR3 is TGTGCCAGCAGCTTAGATCTTACGGCAGGGGGACGCGGCTACACCTTC.

V and J are TRBV6-1 and TRBJ1-1; D remains unclear. Germline V gene data show CDR1 as MNHNS and CDR2 as SASEGT. V lost 1 base and J 2 bases, leaving 8 bases between the germline ends. The CDR3 runs to 14 residues. The CDR3 spells CASSEDRRNTEAFF. For the CDR3, the DNA is TGTGCCAGCAGTGAAGACAGACGAAACACTGAAGCTTTCTTT.

The chain links TRBV3-1 (or the pseudogene TRBV3-2) to TRBJ1-2; D remains ambiguous. V was clipped by 4 bases and J by 4 bases, with 19 bases between them. CDR3 length: 16 amino acids. The germline V gene encodes CDR1 LGHDT and CDR2 YNNKEL (reference sequence). The CDR3 nucleotides are TGTGCCAGCAGCCTATATAGCGGGTCGATACTCTATGGCTACACCTTC. Its translation is CASSLYSGSILYGYTF.

The chain is built from TRBV7-2 and TRBJ2-7, with D unresolved. The CDR3 has 15 residues. With 3 bases removed from V and 0 bases from J, the gap between germline ends came to 12 bases. Germline CDR1 is SGHTA and CDR2 is FQGNSA. The CDR3 sequence: CASSLWGPSSYEQYF. The CDR3 coding sequence is TGTGCCAGCAGCTTGTGGGGTCCCAGCTCCTACGAGCAGTACTTC.

The J gene is TRBJ2-2, the V gene TRBV18; D unclear. From germline, CDR1 is KGHSH and CDR2 LQKENI. The CDR3 contains 15 residues. V shed 2 bases and J shed 0 bases, with 7 bases lying between them. The CDR3 DNA follows: TGTGCCAGCTCACCAGGGAAGGCGAACACCGGGGAGCTGTTTTTT. Amino acids: CASSPGKANTGELFF. The full variable domain, rest sourced from reference TRBV18 and TRBJ2-2, is NAGVMQNPRHLVRRRGQEARLRCSPMKGHSHVYWYRQLPEEGLKFMVYLQKENIIDESGMPKERFSAEFPKEGPSILRIQQVVRGDSAAYFCASSPGKANTGELFFGEGSRLTVL.

The rearrangement joins TRBV5-5 to TRBJ2-1; D is uncertain. Germline V lookup: CDR1 SGHKS, CDR2 YYEKEE (reference sequence). V lost 1 base and J lost 6, with 11 bases in between. The CDR3 has 14 residues. This CDR3 reads CASSLRLAANEQFF. The DNA for the CDR3 is TGTGCCAGCAGCTTGCGGTTGGCTGCCAATGAGCAGTTCTTC.

This clone has just one count. CDR3 in amino acids: CASSLNLPTSGGRTDTQYF. In nucleotides, the CDR3 is TGTGCCAGCAGCCTCAACCTGCCGACTAGCGGGGGACGCACAGATACGCAGTATTTT. The chain carries TRBV3-1 (or the pseudogene TRBV3-2) and TRBJ2-3; 12 nucleotides line up with TRBD2. The J segment lost 1 base and the V segment lost 4 bases, leaving 12 bases of the junction unmatched. CDR3 length: 19 amino acids. CDR1 is LGHDT and CDR2 is YNNKEL in the germline V gene (reference sequence).

This chain links TRBV6-6 with TRBJ2-7; possibly TRBD1 for D (6 bases). The V end lost 6 bases, the J end lost 3 bases, and 12 bases lay between the germline ends. Germline V gene sequence: CDR1 MNHNY, CDR2 SVGAGI (reference sequence). The CDR3 sequence is 13 residues long. This chain's CDR3 is CASSSRTDYEQYF. CDR3 sequence (DNA): TGTGCCAGCAGCTCTCGGACAGACTACGAGCAGTACTTC.

The genes are TRBV6-1 and TRBJ2-5; 12 positions agree with TRBD2. Germline V CDR1 and CDR2: MNHNS, SASEGT. The V segment lost 3 bases and the J segment 8 bases; nucleotides outside the gene matches: 10. This CDR3 is built from 16 residues. The CDR3 protein is CASSDWTSGVTRTQYF. CDR3 DNA sequence: TGTGCCAGCAGTGACTGGACTAGCGGGGTCACGAGAACCCAGTACTTC.

This clone was detected only once. The CDR3 DNA is TGTGCCAGCAGCCCATCGGTTGCAAATACGCAGTATTTT. Protein: CASSPSVANTQYF. This sequence joins TRBV12-3 or TRBV12-4 and TRBJ2-3; D is uncertain. V dropped 6 bases and J dropped 7 bases, with 14 bases sitting between them. The length of the CDR3 is 13 residues.

This clone has only a few counts. Germline and junction disagree at one end, which may indicate a read error. The V gene is TRBV11-3, the J gene TRBJ2-7, with 7 bases fitting TRBD1. Germline loops: CDR1 SGHNT, CDR2 YENEEA. The CDR3 loop spans 13 amino acids. CDR3 loop: CASSLDKIDREHF. CDR3 nucleotides: TGTGCCAGCAGCTTAGATAAGATCGACAGGGAGCACTTC.

This clone appeared a few times. This rearrangement joins TRBV5-1 to TRBJ2-2; no clear D. This CDR3 region has 16 residues. The V gene lost 0 bases and the J gene lost 0 bases, with 9 bases spanning the gap. Germline V gene lookup returns CDR1 SGHRS and CDR2 YFSETQ. In DNA, the CDR3 is TGCGCCAGCAGCTTGGGTGCTACTGCGAACACCGGGGAGCTGTTTTTT. Its protein is CASSLGATANTGELFF. The whole variable domain, filled in from reference TRBV5-1 and TRBJ2-2, reads KAGVTQTPRYLIKTRGQQVTLSCSPISGHRSVSWYQQTPGQGLQFLFEYFSETQRNKGNFPGRFSGRQFSNSRSEMNVSTLELGDSALYLCASSLGATANTGELFFGEGSRLTVL.

The rearrangement joins TRBV4-3 to TRBJ2-2; 11 bases line up with TRBD2. Looked up from germline, CDR1 is LGHNA and CDR2 is YSLEER. With V trimmed by 1 base and J by 6 bases, 10 bases remained unmatched. There are 18 residues in the CDR3. In DNA, the CDR3 is TGCGCCAGCAGCCAAGTAATTTCGACTAGCGGGAATGCCGGGGAGCTGTTTTTT. Protein sequence: CASSQVISTSGNAGELFF.

The V and J genes are TRBV3-1 (or the pseudogene TRBV3-2) and TRBJ1-6; no reliable D call. The CDR3 sequence is 16 residues long. The V end lost 0 bases, the J end lost 7 bases, and 13 bases lay between the germline ends. Germline values: CDR1 LGHDT, CDR2 YNNKEL (reference sequence). The CDR3 DNA follows: TGTGCCAGCAGCCAAGATGCGGGGAGTAAGAATTCACCCCTCCACTTT. Its translation is CASSQDAGSKNSPLHF.

V and J are TRBV19 and TRBJ2-6, with 7 bases aligning to TRBD1. This CDR3 spans 15 amino acids. Germline CDR1 reads LNHDA; CDR2 reads SQIVND (reference sequence). Trimming removed 3 bases from V and 3 bases from J; junction bases left unmatched: 2. In nucleotides, the CDR3 is TGTGCCAGTAGTATCGACAGGGTTGGGGCCAACGTCCTGACTTTC. Translated: CASSIDRVGANVLTF.

The V and J genes are TRBV11-3 and TRBJ2-2, with D perhaps TRBD1 (5 bases). Germline CDR1 is SGHNT and CDR2 is YENEEA. V was pared by 4 bases and J by 6 bases, with 12 bases between. This CDR3 is 14 amino acids long. CDR3: CASSYQGSSGELFF. DNA of the CDR3: TGTGCCAGCAGCTACCAGGGTAGTTCCGGGGAGCTGTTTTTT.

CDR3 coding DNA: TGTGCCAGCAGTGGATTTATGGGGAACACTGAAGCTTTCTTT. It encodes CASSGFMGNTEAFF. V is TRBV25-1 and J is TRBJ1-1; no clear D. This CDR3 spans 14 amino acids. V was shortened by 4 bases and J by 1 base, with 10 bases between the two germline ends. Germline V gene data show CDR1 as MGHDK and CDR2 as SYGVNS.